These T cell receptor beta chains were read from a single sample in a study of cytomegalovirus exposure and HLA in healthy donors. Sequencing used immunoSEQ multiplex PCR; TCRdb keeps in-frame clones, though not all of them. The table records roughly 180,000 clones, about 78% of them present only once. Sequencing input: PBMCs. These receptors all come from a woman between 45 and 60 years old in good health and CMV-seropositive. CDR3s include the opening cysteine and the closing phenylalanine or tryptophan. The order of the fields is V gene, J gene, clone size, D gene, CDR3 protein, CDR3 DNA. D genes are given only for firm matches. Rows give clone size only sometimes, using once, few, many, or a class for an expanded clone.

v_gene: TRBV7-9
j_gene: TRBJ1-4
abundance: NA
d_gene: NA
CDR3aa: CASSFTGEKLFF
CDR3nt: TGTGCCAGCAGCTTCACAGGTGAAAAACTGTTTTTT

v_gene: TRBV6-1
j_gene: TRBJ1-2
abundance: NA
d_gene: NA
CDR3aa: CASIAGIGGDYGYTF
CDR3nt: TGTGCCAGCATTGCGGGGATCGGGGGGGACTATGGCTACACCTTC

v_gene: TRBV5-6
j_gene: TRBJ1-1
abundance: few
d_gene: TRBD1
CDR3aa: CASSQWGTGGEAFF
CDR3nt: TGTGCCAGCAGCCAATGGGGGACAGGGGGTGAAGCTTTCTTT

v_gene: TRBV18
j_gene: TRBJ1-2
abundance: NA
d_gene: NA
CDR3aa: CASSPAGRSGYTF
CDR3nt: TGTGCCAGCTCACCCGCGGGGCGAAGCGGCTACACCTTC

v_gene: TRBV9
j_gene: TRBJ2-7
abundance: once
d_gene: NA
CDR3aa: CASSVDPQGLSYEQYF
CDR3nt: TGTGCCAGCAGCGTAGACCCCCAGGGGCTCTCCTACGAGCAGTACTTC

v_gene: TRBV6-1
j_gene: TRBJ2-1
abundance: NA
d_gene: TRBD2
CDR3aa: CASSVLAGYNEQFF
CDR3nt: TGTGCCAGCAGTGTCCTAGCGGGGTACAATGAGCAGTTCTTC

v_gene: TRBV11-2
j_gene: TRBJ1-2
abundance: NA
d_gene: NA
CDR3aa: CASSLGMQDNNYGYTF
CDR3nt: TGTGCCAGCAGCTTAGGAATGCAGGACAATAACTATGGCTACACCTTC

v_gene: TRBV5-1
j_gene: TRBJ1-3
abundance: NA
d_gene: TRBD1
CDR3aa: CASSSGQGTAGNTIYF
CDR3nt: TGCGCCAGCAGCTCGGGACAGGGAACGGCTGGAAACACCATATATTTT

v_gene: TRBV5-1
j_gene: TRBJ1-3
abundance: NA
d_gene: TRBD1
CDR3aa: CASSQDRVSGNTIYF
CDR3nt: TGCGCCAGCAGCCAAGACAGGGTTTCTGGAAACACCATATATTTT

v_gene: TRBV14
j_gene: TRBJ2-1
abundance: NA
d_gene: TRBD2
CDR3aa: CASSPLTSGGYNEQFF
CDR3nt: TGTGCCAGCAGCCCTTTAACTAGCGGGGGGTACAATGAGCAGTTCTTC

v_gene: TRBV13
j_gene: TRBJ2-7
abundance: NA
d_gene: TRBD1
CDR3aa: CASSLGHPTDREPPYEQYF
CDR3nt: TGTGCCAGCAGCTTAGGGCATCCAACCGACAGGGAGCCACCCTACGAGCAGTACTTC

v_gene: TRBV29-1
j_gene: TRBJ2-5
abundance: NA
d_gene: NA
CDR3aa: CSVRRGGAEKTQYF
CDR3nt: TGCAGCGTGCGCCGTGGGGGGGCGGAAAAGACCCAGTACTTC

v_gene: TRBV29-1
j_gene: TRBJ1-2
abundance: NA
d_gene: TRBD1
CDR3aa: CSAGDRGVYGYTF
CDR3nt: TGCAGCGCAGGGGACAGGGGCGTCTATGGCTACACCTTC

v_gene: TRBV6-1
j_gene: TRBJ1-2
abundance: NA
d_gene: NA
CDR3aa: CASSRSGYGYTF
CDR3nt: TGTGCCAGCAGTAGGTCAGGGTATGGCTACACCTTC

v_gene: TRBV6-5
j_gene: TRBJ1-1
abundance: few
d_gene: TRBD1
CDR3aa: CASSLGQSNTEAFF
CDR3nt: TGTGCCAGCAGCCTGGGACAGAGTAACACTGAAGCTTTCTTT

v_gene: TRBV6-5
j_gene: TRBJ2-1
abundance: NA
d_gene: NA
CDR3aa: CASTDRGGDEQFF
CDR3nt: TGTGCCAGCACCGACCGGGGTGGCGATGAGCAGTTCTTC

v_gene: TRBV6-6
j_gene: TRBJ1-6
abundance: NA
d_gene: NA
CDR3aa: CASTYSAYNSPLHF
CDR3nt: TGTGCCAGCACTTACAGCGCTTATAATTCACCCCTCCACTTT

v_gene: TRBV9
j_gene: TRBJ1-3
abundance: once
d_gene: TRBD1
CDR3aa: CASSVAQTGTDTIYF
CDR3nt: TGTGCCAGCAGCGTAGCCCAGACAGGGACTGACACCATATATTTT

v_gene: TRBV4-1
j_gene: TRBJ1-4
abundance: NA
d_gene: NA
CDR3aa: CASSQDWGGTSSF
CDR3nt: TGCGCCAGCAGCCAAGACTGGGGAGGCACTTCCAGTTTT

v_gene: TRBV30
j_gene: TRBJ2-1
abundance: NA
d_gene: TRBD1
CDR3aa: CAWSRDRGLPQGSNEQFF
CDR3nt: TGTGCCTGGAGTCGGGACAGGGGTCTTCCCCAAGGTTCCAATGAGCAGTTCTTC

v_gene: TRBV9
j_gene: TRBJ1-2
abundance: once
d_gene: NA
CDR3aa: CASSVEETGFGIDGYTF
CDR3nt: TGTGCCAGCAGCGTAGAGGAAACAGGGTTCGGAATTGACGGCTACACCTTC

v_gene: TRBV7-3
j_gene: TRBJ2-3
abundance: NA
d_gene: NA
CDR3aa: CASSLGLITDTQYF
CDR3nt: TGTGCCAGCAGCTTAGGGCTCATCACAGATACGCAGTATTTT

v_gene: TRBV6-5
j_gene: TRBJ1-3
abundance: NA
d_gene: NA
CDR3aa: CASGSSSQVGNTIYF
CDR3nt: TGTGCCAGCGGTAGCTCTAGCCAGGTTGGAAACACCATATATTTT

v_gene: TRBV30
j_gene: TRBJ1-4
abundance: NA
d_gene: NA
CDR3aa: CASGGMFEKLFF
CDR3nt: TGTGCCTCGGGGGGTATGTTTGAAAAACTGTTTTTT

v_gene: TRBV5-1
j_gene: TRBJ2-3
abundance: NA
d_gene: NA
CDR3aa: CASSLGRGGDTQYF
CDR3nt: TGCGCCAGCAGCTTGGGTAGGGGTGGGGATACGCAGTATTTT

v_gene: TRBV6-1
j_gene: TRBJ1-2
abundance: NA
d_gene: TRBD1
CDR3aa: CASRGQKDGYTF
CDR3nt: TGTGCCAGCAGGGGACAGAAAGATGGCTACACCTTC

v_gene: TRBV2
j_gene: TRBJ2-3
abundance: once
d_gene: TRBD2
CDR3aa: CASSAAGGRTDTQYF
CDR3nt: TGTGCCAGCAGTGCTGCGGGGGGCCGCACAGATACGCAGTATTTT

v_gene: TRBV11-2
j_gene: TRBJ2-2
abundance: NA
d_gene: TRBD2
CDR3aa: CASSRRLAGHLPGELFF
CDR3nt: TGTGCCAGCAGCAGGCGACTAGCGGGGCACCTCCCCGGGGAGCTGTTTTTT

v_gene: TRBV6-1
j_gene: TRBJ1-3
abundance: NA
d_gene: NA
CDR3aa: CASSPDSYSGNTIYF
CDR3nt: TGTGCCAGCAGCCCAGACAGCTACTCTGGAAACACCATATATTTT

v_gene: TRBV4-1
j_gene: TRBJ2-7
abundance: NA
d_gene: TRBD2
CDR3aa: CASSLQTSGGYEQYF
CDR3nt: TGCGCCAGCAGCCTCCAGACTAGCGGGGGTTACGAGCAGTACTTC

v_gene: TRBV4-1
j_gene: TRBJ2-1
abundance: few
d_gene: NA
CDR3aa: CASSQGPGDNEQFF
CDR3nt: TGCGCCAGCAGCCAGGGGCCAGGGGACAATGAGCAGTTCTTC

v_gene: TRBV5-5
j_gene: TRBJ1-3
abundance: NA
d_gene: NA
CDR3aa: CASSLATSSGNTIYF
CDR3nt: TGTGCCAGCAGCTTGGCCACGAGCTCTGGAAACACCATATATTTT

v_gene: TRBV7-9
j_gene: TRBJ2-3
abundance: NA
d_gene: NA
CDR3aa: CASSLGRYTDTQYF
CDR3nt: TGTGCCAGCAGCTTAGGCAGATACACAGATACGCAGTATTTT

v_gene: TRBV7-9
j_gene: TRBJ1-2
abundance: NA
d_gene: TRBD1
CDR3aa: CASSSSGQGAGYTF
CDR3nt: TGTGCCAGCAGCTCCTCCGGACAGGGGGCTGGCTACACCTTC

v_gene: TRBV5-1
j_gene: TRBJ1-1
abundance: NA
d_gene: NA
CDR3aa: CASSSYTEAFF
CDR3nt: TGCGCCAGCAGCTCTTACACTGAAGCTTTCTTT

v_gene: TRBV19
j_gene: TRBJ1-1
abundance: NA
d_gene: NA
CDR3aa: CASSIKVGGNTEAFF
CDR3nt: TGTGCCAGTAGTATTAAAGTGGGGGGGAACACTGAAGCTTTCTTT

v_gene: TRBV7-3
j_gene: TRBJ2-6
abundance: NA
d_gene: NA
CDR3aa: CASSLRRGPGANVLTF
CDR3nt: TGTGCCAGCAGCTTAAGGCGGGGGCCTGGGGCCAACGTCCTGACTTTC

v_gene: TRBV18
j_gene: TRBJ2-2
abundance: NA
d_gene: NA
CDR3aa: CASSPGATNTGELFF
CDR3nt: TGTGCCAGCTCACCAGGGGCGACGAACACCGGGGAGCTGTTTTTT

v_gene: TRBV2
j_gene: TRBJ1-5
abundance: NA
d_gene: NA
CDR3aa: CASSELGHSNQPQHF
CDR3nt: TGTGCCAGCAGTGAACTGGGGCACAGCAATCAGCCCCAGCATTTT

v_gene: TRBV5-4
j_gene: TRBJ2-7
abundance: NA
d_gene: TRBD2
CDR3aa: CASSSGTSGAYEQYF
CDR3nt: TGTGCCAGCAGCTCCGGGACTAGCGGGGCCTACGAGCAGTACTTC

v_gene: TRBV27
j_gene: TRBJ2-1
abundance: NA
d_gene: NA
CDR3aa: CASTGWNEQFF
CDR3nt: TGTGCCAGCACGGGATGGAATGAGCAGTTCTTC

v_gene: TRBV6-6
j_gene: TRBJ1-2
abundance: NA
d_gene: NA
CDR3aa: CATSRDRMSGGYTF
CDR3nt: TGTGCCACCTCCCGAGACAGGATGTCTGGTGGCTACACCTTC

v_gene: TRBV10-3
j_gene: TRBJ1-5
abundance: few
d_gene: NA
CDR3aa: CAIRDTGNPNQPQHF
CDR3nt: TGTGCCATCAGGGATACAGGGAATCCCAATCAGCCCCAGCATTTT

v_gene: TRBV4-1
j_gene: TRBJ2-1
abundance: NA
d_gene: TRBD1
CDR3aa: CASSQAKGQVNNEQFF
CDR3nt: TGCGCCAGCAGCCAAGCTAAGGGACAGGTCAACAATGAGCAGTTCTTC

v_gene: TRBV7-6
j_gene: TRBJ1-5
abundance: NA
d_gene: NA
CDR3aa: CASSLVGSNQPQHF
CDR3nt: TGTGCCAGCAGCTTAGTCGGGAGCAATCAGCCCCAGCATTTT

v_gene: TRBV30
j_gene: TRBJ1-3
abundance: NA
d_gene: NA
CDR3aa: CAWTTRTPQGISGNTIYF
CDR3nt: TGTGCCTGGACGACAAGGACACCCCAGGGTATCTCTGGAAACACCATATATTTT

v_gene: TRBV28
j_gene: TRBJ2-7
abundance: NA
d_gene: TRBD2
CDR3aa: CASSFIHQSLAGGSYEQYF
CDR3nt: TGTGCCAGCAGTTTTATTCACCAGTCCTTAGCGGGGGGCTCCTACGAGCAGTACTTC

v_gene: TRBV2
j_gene: TRBJ2-1
abundance: NA
d_gene: TRBD1
CDR3aa: CASGGTGGANEQFF
CDR3nt: TGTGCCAGCGGGGGGACAGGGGGCGCCAATGAGCAGTTCTTC

v_gene: TRBV7-9
j_gene: TRBJ1-2
abundance: NA
d_gene: TRBD1
CDR3aa: CASSPDRGYGYTF
CDR3nt: TGTGCCAGCAGCCCGGACAGGGGATATGGCTACACCTTC

v_gene: TRBV11-2
j_gene: TRBJ2-5
abundance: NA
d_gene: NA
CDR3aa: CASSSMTVEYQETQYF
CDR3nt: TGTGCCAGCAGCTCGATGACAGTGGAGTACCAAGAGACCCAGTACTTC